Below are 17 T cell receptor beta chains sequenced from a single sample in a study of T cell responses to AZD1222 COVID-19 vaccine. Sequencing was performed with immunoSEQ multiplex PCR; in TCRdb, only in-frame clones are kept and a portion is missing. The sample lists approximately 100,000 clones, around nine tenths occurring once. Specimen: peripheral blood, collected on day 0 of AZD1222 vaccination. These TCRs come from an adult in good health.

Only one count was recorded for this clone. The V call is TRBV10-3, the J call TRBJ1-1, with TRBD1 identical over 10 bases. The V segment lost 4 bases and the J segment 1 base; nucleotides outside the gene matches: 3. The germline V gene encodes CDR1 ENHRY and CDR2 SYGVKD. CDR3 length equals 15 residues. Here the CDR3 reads CAISAGQGTNTEAFF. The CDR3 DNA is TGTGCCATCAGTGCGGGACAGGGGACGAACACTGAAGCTTTCTTT.

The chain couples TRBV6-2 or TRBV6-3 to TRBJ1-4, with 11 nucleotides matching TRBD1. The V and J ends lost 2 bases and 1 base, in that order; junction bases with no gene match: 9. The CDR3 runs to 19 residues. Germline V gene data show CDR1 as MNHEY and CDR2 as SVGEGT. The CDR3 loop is CASSYGTRDRGETNEKLFF. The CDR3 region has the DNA TGTGCCAGCAGTTACGGGACCCGGGACAGGGGGGAAACTAATGAAAAACTGTTTTTT.

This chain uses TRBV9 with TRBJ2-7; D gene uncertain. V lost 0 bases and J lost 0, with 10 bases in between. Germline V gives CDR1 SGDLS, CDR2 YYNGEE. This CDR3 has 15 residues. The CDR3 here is CASSVGPAGSYEQYF. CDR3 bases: TGTGCCAGCAGCGTAGGTCCCGCAGGCTCCTACGAGCAGTACTTC. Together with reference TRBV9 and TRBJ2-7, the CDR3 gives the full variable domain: DSGVTQTPKHLITATGQRVTLRCSPRSGDLSVYWYQQSLDQGLQFLIQYYNGEERAKGNILERFSAQQFPDLHSELNLSSLELGDSALYFCASSVGPAGSYEQYFGPGTRLTVT.

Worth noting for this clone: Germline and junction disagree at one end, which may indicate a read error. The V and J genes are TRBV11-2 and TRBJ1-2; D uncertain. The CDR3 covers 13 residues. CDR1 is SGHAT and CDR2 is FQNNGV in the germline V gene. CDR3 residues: CASSIDRNYGYTF. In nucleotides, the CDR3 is TGTGCCAGCAGCATAGACCGTAACTATGGCTACACCTTC.

The CDR3 is CASSYARGGQPQHF. Here the CDR3 DNA reads TGTGCCAGCAGTTACGCCAGGGGCGGTCAGCCCCAGCATTTT. The V call is TRBV6-2 or TRBV6-3, the J call TRBJ1-5, with a tentative D call TRBD1 (6 bases). Germline V gene sequence: CDR1 MNHEY, CDR2 SVGEGT. The CDR3 has 14 residues. V was cut by 2 bases and J by 6 bases, with 11 bases left in between.

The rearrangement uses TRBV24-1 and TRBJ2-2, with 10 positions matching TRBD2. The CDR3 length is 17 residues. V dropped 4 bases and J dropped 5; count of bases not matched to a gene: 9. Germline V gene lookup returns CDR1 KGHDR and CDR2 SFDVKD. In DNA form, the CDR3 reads TGTGCCACCAGTGAAACTAGCGGGGCAGGGCGGACCGGGGAGCTGTTTTTT. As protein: CATSETSGAGRTGELFF.

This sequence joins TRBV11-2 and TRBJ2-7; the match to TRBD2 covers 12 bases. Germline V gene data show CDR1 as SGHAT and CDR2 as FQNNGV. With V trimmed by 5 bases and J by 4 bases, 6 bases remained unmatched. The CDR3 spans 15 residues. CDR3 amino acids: CASSPRTSGAYEQYF. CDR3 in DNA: TGTGCCAGCAGCCCCCGGACTAGCGGGGCTTACGAGCAGTACTTC. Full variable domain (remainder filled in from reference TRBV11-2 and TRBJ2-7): EAGVAQSPRYKIIEKRQSVAFWCNPISGHATLYWYQQILGQGPKLLIQFQNNGVVDDSQLPKDRFSAERLKGVDSTLKIQPAKLEDSAVYLCASSPRTSGAYEQYFGPGTRLTVT.

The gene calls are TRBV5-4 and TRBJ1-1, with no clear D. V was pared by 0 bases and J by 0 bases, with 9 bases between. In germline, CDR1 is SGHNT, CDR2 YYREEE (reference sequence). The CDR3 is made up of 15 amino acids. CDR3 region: CASSLGGNVNTEAFF. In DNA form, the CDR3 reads TGTGCCAGCAGCTTGGGAGGAAACGTGAACACTGAAGCTTTCTTT. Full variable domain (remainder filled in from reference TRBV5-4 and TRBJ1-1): ETGVTQSPTHLIKTRGQQVTLRCSSQSGHNTVSWYQQALGQGPQFIFQYYREEENGRGNFPPRFSGLQFPNYSSELNVNALELDDSALYLCASSLGGNVNTEAFFGQGTRLTVV.

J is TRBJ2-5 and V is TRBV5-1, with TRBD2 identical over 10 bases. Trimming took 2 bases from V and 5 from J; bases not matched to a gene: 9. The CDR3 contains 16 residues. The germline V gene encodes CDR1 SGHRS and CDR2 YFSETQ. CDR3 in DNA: TGCGCCAGCAGCTTAACTAGCGGGGCATCCCGGGAGACCCAGTACTTC. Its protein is CASSLTSGASRETQYF.

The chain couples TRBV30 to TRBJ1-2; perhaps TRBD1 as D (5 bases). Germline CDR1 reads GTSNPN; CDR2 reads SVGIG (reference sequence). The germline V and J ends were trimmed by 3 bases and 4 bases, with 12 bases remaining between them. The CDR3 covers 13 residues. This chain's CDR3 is CAWRSGLTYGYTF. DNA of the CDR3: TGTGCCTGGAGATCAGGGTTGACCTATGGCTACACCTTC.

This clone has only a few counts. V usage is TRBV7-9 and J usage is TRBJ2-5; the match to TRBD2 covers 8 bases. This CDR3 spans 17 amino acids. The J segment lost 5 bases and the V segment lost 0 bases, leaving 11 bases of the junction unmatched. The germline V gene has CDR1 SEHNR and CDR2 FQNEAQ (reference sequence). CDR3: CASSLAGGAGVRETQYF. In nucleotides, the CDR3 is TGTGCCAGCAGCTTAGCCGGGGGAGCGGGAGTTCGCGAGACCCAGTACTTC.

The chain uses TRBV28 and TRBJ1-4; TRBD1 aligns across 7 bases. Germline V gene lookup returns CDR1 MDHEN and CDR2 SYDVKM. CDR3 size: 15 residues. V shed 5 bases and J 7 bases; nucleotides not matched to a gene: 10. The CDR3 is CASSVQGPGGEKLFF. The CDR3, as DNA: TGTGCCAGCAGTGTACAGGGTCCAGGGGGTGAAAAACTGTTTTTT.

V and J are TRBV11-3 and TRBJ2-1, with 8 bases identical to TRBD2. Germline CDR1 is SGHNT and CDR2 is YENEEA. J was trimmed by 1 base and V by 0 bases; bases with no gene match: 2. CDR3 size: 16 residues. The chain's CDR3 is CASSLDGGRSYNEQFF. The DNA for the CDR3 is TGTGCCAGCAGCTTAGATGGCGGGAGGTCCTACAATGAGCAGTTCTTC.

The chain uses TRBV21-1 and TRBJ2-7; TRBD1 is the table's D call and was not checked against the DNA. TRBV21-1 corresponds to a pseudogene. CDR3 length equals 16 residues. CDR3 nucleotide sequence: TGTGCCAGCAGCAAAGGCGAACAGGGGATCTCCTACGAGCAGTACTTC. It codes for CASSKGEQGISYEQYF.

This CDR3 is CASSLGDHYGYTF. Here the CDR3 DNA reads TGTGCCAGCAGCTTAGGGGATCACTATGGCTACACCTTC. This chain links TRBV7-9 with TRBJ1-2; no clear D gene. V was pared by 1 base and J by 3 bases, with 6 bases between. The CDR3 spans 13 residues. Germline V gene lookup returns CDR1 SEHNR and CDR2 FQNEAQ (reference sequence).

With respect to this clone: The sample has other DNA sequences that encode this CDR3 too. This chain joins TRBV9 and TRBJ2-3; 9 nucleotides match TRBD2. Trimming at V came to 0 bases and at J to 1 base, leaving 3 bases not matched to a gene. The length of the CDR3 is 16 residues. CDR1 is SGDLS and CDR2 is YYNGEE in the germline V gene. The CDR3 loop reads CASSVAPSGGTDTQYF. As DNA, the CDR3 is TGTGCCAGCAGCGTAGCCCCTAGCGGGGGCACAGATACGCAGTATTTT.

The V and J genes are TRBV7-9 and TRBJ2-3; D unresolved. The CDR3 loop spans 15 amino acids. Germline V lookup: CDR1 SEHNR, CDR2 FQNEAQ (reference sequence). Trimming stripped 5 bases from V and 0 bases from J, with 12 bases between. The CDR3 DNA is TGTGCCAGCAGCGAAATCCGGGTGAGCACAGATACGCAGTATTTT. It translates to CASSEIRVSTDTQYF.